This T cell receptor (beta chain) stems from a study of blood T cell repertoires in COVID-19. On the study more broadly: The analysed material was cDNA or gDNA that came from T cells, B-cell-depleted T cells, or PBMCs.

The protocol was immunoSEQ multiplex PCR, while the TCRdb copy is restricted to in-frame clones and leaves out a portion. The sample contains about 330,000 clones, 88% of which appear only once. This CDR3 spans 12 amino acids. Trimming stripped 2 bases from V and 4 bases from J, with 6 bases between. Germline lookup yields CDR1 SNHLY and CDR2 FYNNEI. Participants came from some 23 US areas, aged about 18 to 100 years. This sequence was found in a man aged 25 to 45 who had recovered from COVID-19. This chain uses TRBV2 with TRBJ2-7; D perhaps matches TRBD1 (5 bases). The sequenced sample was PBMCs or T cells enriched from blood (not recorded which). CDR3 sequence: CASSETGYEQYF. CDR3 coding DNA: TGTGCCAGCAGTGAAACAGGTTACGAGCAGTACTTC. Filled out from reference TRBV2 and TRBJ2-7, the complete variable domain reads EPEVTQTPSHQVTQMGQEVILRCVPISNHLYFYWYRQILGQKVEFLVSFYNNEISEKSEIFDDQFSVERPDGSNFTLKIRSTKLEDSAMYFCASSETGYEQYFGPGTRLTVT.